This TCR beta chain was observed in a study of CD8 T cells in ankylosing spondylitis. Notes on the study in general: Within ankylosing spondylitis blood, a TCR beta motif made up of under 10 highly homologous variants appeared to be characteristic.

The CDR3 is 14 residues long. CDR1 SQVTM and CDR2 ANQGSEA come from the germline V gene. The V and J ends lost 3 bases and 4 bases, in that order; junction bases with no gene match: 8. By quantitative 5'-RACE with molecular barcodes, the TCR beta libraries were made. MiXCR, run by TCRdb on the 5' RACE reads, gives a single entry per CDR3 protein. Of 350,000 to 450,000 distinct CDR3 sequences listed, roughly 27% are singletons. There are a few counts of this clonotype. Its antigen is unknown. This chain uses TRBV29-1 with TRBJ1-1, with 7 bases that match TRBD1. The sequence was obtained from a male donor with ankylosing spondylitis. The sample comprised blood, either unsorted or a sorted T cell fraction (not recorded which). The CDR3 reads CSVEGKGAITEAFF. CDR3 DNA sequence: TGCAGCGTTGAGGGAAAGGGGGCCATCACTGAAGCTTTCTTT.